The entry that follows covers one T cell receptor (beta chain) sequence. Its antigen is still unknown. Base qualities are not provided; no much larger clone lies one nucleotide away. Explained via the paper, the time point label denotes: before anti-PD-1 therapy. For bulk TCRbeta sequencing, genomic DNA was extracted from tumor biopsies or peripheral blood, and input amounts ranged from 616 ng to 6,004 ng. Every patient had histologically proven advanced or metastatic basal or squamous cell carcinoma and was a poor candidate for surgical resection. Of the 11 patients in the basal cell carcinoma cohort, several underwent bulk tumor TCR sequencing. For CDR1 and CDR2, the germline V gene lists MDHEN and SYDVKM. Ends trimmed: V by 4 bases, J by 4 bases; bases unmatched to a gene: 2. The CDR3 runs 13 amino acids, cysteine and phenylalanine included. Only the CDR3 region is kept as DNA, spanning 39 bases read in frame from base 1.

These data are taken from a study of T cells in tumors after PD-1 blockade (dated by TCRdb to between 2018 and 2021). Study-level background: Patients with prior checkpoint blockade, systemic immunosuppressant use, or recent radiotherapy or other anti-cancer therapy within 4 weeks were excluded. Pembrolizumab 200 mg every 3 weeks or cemiplimab 350 mg every 2 weeks was administered to patients. Ongoing daily vismodegib 150 mg was also given to a subset of patients during anti-PD-1 treatment. On average, peripheral blood samples had 113,528 TCR templates (range roughly 22,000-260,000) and 35,000 to 40,000 unique clonotypes. The study performed paired single-cell RNA and TCR sequencing on site-matched tumors from BCC or SCC patients before and after anti-PD-1 therapy. Bulk TCR sequencing was performed on around ten peripheral blood samples from a handful of patients to compare blood and tumor clonotypes. RECIST version 1.1 was the standard used to evaluate clinical response. Study-wide conclusions, independent of this receptor: Roughly 41% of TCR clonotypes from the tumor were detected in blood, and certain novel exhausted tumor clones were present in blood collected before treatment, which suggests recruitment from the periphery. The source of novel T cell clones was not identified, and lymphoid organs or rare unexpanded clones within the tumor or the tumor periphery could be included among the possible sources.

The immunoSEQ platform was used to carry out deep TCRbeta sequencing. Concerning the study's data processing: Only productive rearrangements were exported from the immunoSEQ Analyzer for downstream analysis. T cell phenotypes were assigned to bulk TCRbeta clonotypes by matching the clonotypes to single-cell RNA+TCR-seq clones with the same TCRbeta sequence. Using bulk TCR sequencing data, clone enrichment in tumor was calculated by dividing a clone's tumor frequency by the same clone's PBMC frequency. TCRs were sorted with GLIPH into specificity groups, meaning clusters of distinct TCRs that share CDR3 motifs and likely recognize common antigens. TCRdb's version of the immuneACCESS table is confined to in-frame rearrangements and falls short of the full clone set. An unresolved V gene accounts for under half of the shortfall where checked; the remainder is of unknown origin. V and J calls and clone size are as listed in that table; D and trimming were resolved from the DNA. The sample contains over 30,000 clones, about three quarters of them found a single time. 38% of the sample goes to the ten largest clones.

The material sequenced was PBMCs, taken before anti-PD-1 treatment. The chain employs TRBV28 and TRBJ2-3, and TRBD2 aligns with 7 junction nucleotides. This receptor was taken from a human donor with basal cell carcinoma. The DNA sequence follows: TGTGCCAGCAGTTGGGGGGGACCAGATACGCAGTATTTT. Its translation is CASSWGGPDTQYF.